The entry below gives a single T cell receptor beta chain sequence along with its context. This clonotype was counted many times. The antigen it recognizes is unknown. One base away there is no much larger clone; base qualities are not given. This record comes from a study of T cell repertoires in cytomegalovirus infection (dated by TCRdb to the late 2010s). General notes on the study: Donor HLA type was relevant to the analysis, because carriage of CMV infection together with the matching HLA type was indicated by public TCR beta signatures. The research as a whole found: The ex vivo response was dominated by HLA-C-restricted CMV-specific TCR beta clonotypes, and the single most frequent clonotype in two of eight donors was supplied by these HLA-C-restricted clonotypes. Cumulative frequency of public TCR beta family members discriminated carriers of CMV infection plus the relevant HLA type in this cohort and an independent roughly 320-donor cohort.

The CDR3 covers 14 residues, taking in both the cysteine and the phenylalanine. The read is trimmed to its CDR3 DNA, 42 bases read in frame from base 1. V loses 5 bases at its end and J loses 5 bases; junction bases beyond the gene matches: 5. Based on the germline V gene, the CDR1 and CDR2 sequences are SGHTA and FQGNSA. The data were produced on an Illumina HiSeq 1500. TCRdb reprocessing: public reads trimmed at Q25 with fastp, clones called with MiXCR, in-frame beta chains kept. Merged by CDR3 protein, the rows form single entries marked with the most common genes and DNA. In all, the sample holds 150,000 to 200,000 distinct CDR3 sequences, and 28% of those were seen once. The ten biggest clones cover approximately 31% of the sample.

The V gene is TRBV7-2 and the J gene is TRBJ2-2, and 7 junctional nucleotides match TRBD2. This TCR was sampled from a human donor in good health (CMV status not recorded). Some clones in this sample may be carry-over from other donors' samples. Material: PBMCs. CDR3 sequence: CASSPRLATGELFF. The DNA sequence follows: TGTGCCAGCAGCCCCCGACTAGCAACCGGGGAGCTGTTTTTT.